What follows are 11 T cell receptor delta chains derived from one specimen sequenced in a study of gamma delta lymphoproliferative disorders and STAT genes. TCRdb re-analyzed the multiplex PCR reads via CATT. The data contain around 2,300 delta-chain clones, around 1.4% of them singletons. PBMCs from patients and controls supplied the genomic DNA for sequencing. Sequencing used blood. Receptors were obtained from a human donor in good health.

This clone was observed a handful of times. This likely reflects a read error, since a far larger clone is one base away. The sample has other DNA sequences that encode this CDR3 too. The CDR3 region is CAASMSELGESVGKLIF. CDR3 DNA: TGTGCAGCAAGCATGAGCGAGCTGGGGGAATCAGTGGGGAAACTCATCTTT. The rearrangement joins TRAV23/DV6 to TRDJ1; 8 positions agree with TRDD3. This CDR3 contains 17 residues. Germline-derived CDR1 and CDR2 are NTAFDY and IRPDVSE (reference sequence). With V trimmed by 0 bases and J by 8 bases, 18 bases remained unmatched.

This clone has only a few counts. A far bigger clonotype differs at one base, so this is likely a read error. This same CDR3 is encoded by further DNA sequences in the sample. The V gene is TRDV2, the J gene TRDJ1; a possible D gene is TRDD3 (6 bases). This CDR3 comprises 19 residues. Per germline, CDR1 GEAIGNYY and CDR2 EKD. The CDR3 DNA is TGTGCCTGCGACACCGTTCAAGGCCGACTGGGCTCTTACACCGATAAACTCATCTTT. Translated, it gives CACDTVQGRLGSYTDKLIF.

Worth noting for this clone: TCRdb records a much larger clone's protein for this DNA, with a difference at residue 16 that likely arises from a read error; the protein given is the translation of the DNA. The chain uses TRDV2 and TRDJ3; 11 nucleotides line up with TRDD3. The CDR3 consists of 19 residues. Germline V CDR1 and CDR2: GEAIGNYY, EKD. The DNA of the CDR3 is TGTGCCTGTGACTACTTGGGGGATACGACCTCCTGGGACACCCGACGGATGTTTTTC. Translated, it gives CACDYLGDTTSWDTRRMFF.

On this clone: A far larger clone is only one base removed, so a read error is likely. The gene calls are TRDV1 and TRDJ1, with TRDD3 identical over 10 bases. Since TCRdb gives no J gene, matching the DNA to germline was used here to assign it. CDR1 and CDR2 from the germline V gene are TSWWSYY and QGS. CDR3 length: 23 amino acids. The V and J ends lost 0 bases and 3 bases, in that order; junction bases with no gene match: 25. CDR3 DNA: TGTGCTCTTGGGGAACTTACGACTTACAGGGGGATACGCGTATTCTCTCTCCCCGATAAACTCATCTTT. It is translated as CALGELTTYRGIRVFSLPDKLIF.

With regard to this clone: The protein recorded in TCRdb matches a much larger clone and deviates from this DNA's translation at residue 7, suggesting a read error; the protein here is obtained by translating the DNA. The chain carries TRDV1 and TRDJ1; 8 bases fit TRDD3. Germline V gene lookup returns CDR1 TSWWSYY and CDR2 QGS. With 0 bases clipped from V and 0 bases from J, the junction kept 30 bases outside the gene matches. The CDR3 extends over 25 amino acids. CDR3 coding DNA: TGTGCTCTTGGGGAACTAGCTCAGATTCCTCAAAGGCTATCCATACTGGGGGTCAACACCGATAAACTCATCTTT. Its translation is CALGELAQIPQRLSILGVNTDKLIF.

Comments on this clone: TCRdb attributes to this sequence the protein of a much larger clone, which differs from the DNA translation at residue 4; a read error is likely, and the protein displayed is translated from the DNA. The chain uses TRDV3 and TRDJ1; 10 nucleotides match TRDD3. Germline V CDR1 and CDR2: TVYSNPD, GDNSRS (reference sequence). This CDR3 comprises 17 residues. J gave up 3 bases and V 2 bases, and 15 bases lay outside the gene matches. CDR3 residues: CAFLSSITGGLADKLIF. Written as DNA, the CDR3 is TGTGCCTTTTTATCATCTATCACTGGGGGATTGGCCGATAAACTCATCTTT.

This clone appeared a few times. TCRdb's protein, taken from a much larger clone, differs from this DNA's translation at residue 11, likely owing to a read error; the protein displayed comes from the DNA. The V and J genes are TRDV3 and TRDJ1; TRDD3 matches at 8 bases. After removal of 3 bases from V and 0 bases from J, the junction contained 30 bases not matched to a gene. The CDR3 consists of 22 residues. CDR1 and CDR2 (germline): TVYSNPD, GDNSRS (reference sequence). CDR3 sequence: CALPYPLTGGLPIEEYTDKLIF. The DNA for the CDR3 is TGTGCCTTGCCCTATCCTTTGACTGGGGGGCTTCCAATAGAGGAGTACACCGATAAACTCATCTTT. The full variable domain, its missing parts supplied by reference TRDV3 and TRDJ1, is CDKVTQSSPDQTVASGSEVVLLCTYDTVYSNPDLFWYRIRPDYSFQFVFYGDNSRSEGADFTQGRFSVKHILTQKAFHLVISPVRTEDSATYYCALPYPLTGGLPIEEYTDKLIFGKGTRVTVEP.

Comment on this clone: The TCRdb protein, from a much larger clone, departs from this DNA's translation at residue 7, likely by read error; the protein shown derives from the DNA. The chain combines TRDV2 with TRDJ1; no reliable D call. V lost 4 bases, J lost 2 bases, and 22 bases lay in between. The CDR3 loop spans 17 amino acids. Germline loops: CDR1 GEAIGNYY, CDR2 EKD. The CDR3 reads CACEGLRTQTNTDKLIF. CDR3 in DNA: TGTGCCTGTGAGGGTCTCCGGACACAAACCAATACCGATAAACTCATCTTT.

This clone was seen only a few times. The TCRdb record carries a much larger clone's protein, which differs from this DNA's translation at residue 13; a read error is the likely cause, and the protein listed here is the DNA translation. This sequence joins TRDV3 and TRDJ1; D is unclear. The germline V gene has CDR1 TVYSNPD and CDR2 GDNSRS (reference sequence). The CDR3 extends over 17 amino acids. The CDR3 DNA reads as TGTGCCTCCATCTACCCTCAGGGTGCTGTGTACACCGGTAAACTCATCTTT. Translated, it gives CASIYPQGAVYTGKLIF.

This clone was observed a few times. It is likely a read error: a sequence one base away is far more abundant. The rearrangement joins TRDV2 to TRDJ1; either TRDD2 or TRDD3 may supply D (5 bases each). Germline V CDR1 and CDR2: GEAIGNYY, EKD. V lost 5 bases, J lost 1 base, and 61 bases lay in between. This CDR3 comprises 30 residues. The CDR3 region is CACGISGLGTAGGHSSRRSYKLPTTDKLIF. CDR3 DNA sequence: TGTGCCTGTGGAATCAGTGGTTTGGGGACTGCCGGGGGCCACTCCAGTAGACGTTCTTATAAACTTCCGACCACCGATAAACTCATCTTT.

About this clone: The translation of this DNA and the TCRdb protein of a much larger clone differ at residue 10, probably owing to a read error; the protein shown here is translated from the DNA. The chain uses TRDV3 and TRDJ1; D not resolved. V was shortened by 4 bases and J by 4 bases, with 28 bases between the two germline ends. The germline CDR1 and CDR2 sequences are TVYSNPD and GDNSRS (reference sequence). The length of the CDR3 is 17 residues. The CDR3 region is CASNPPHKWRTDDKLIF. The CDR3 bases are TGTGCCTCTAACCCCCCCCATAAGTGGAGGACCGACGATAAACTCATCTTT.